Listed below are T cell receptor beta chains from one sample, sequenced in a study of a mutant IDH1 vaccine in newly diagnosed glioma. Method: immunoSEQ multiplex PCR; TCRdb's copy keeps in-frame clones and lacks some. Of around 40,000 clones listed, roughly 84% are singletons. These receptors have no identified antigens. Here the sequenced sample was PBMCs, taken from a glioma patient whose treatment included an IDH1 peptide vaccine. Receptors were obtained from a man aged 35-49 years with glioma. Each CDR3 is given without its conserved first and last residue.

v_call | cdr3_length | cdr3_aa
TRBV4-3 | 11 | ASSLELRETQY
TRBV6-4 | 14 | ASSDSLDRERNTIY
TRBV19 | 11 | ASSRTGGREQY
TRBV18 | 13 | ASSQAGQGNTEAF
TRBV7-2 | 12 | ASSSHWNTGELF
TRBV12-5 | 13 | ASGLPIKSGTKQF
TRBV7-8 | 13 | ASSSRGTANTEAF
TRBV19 | 13 | ASRIQAIGANVLT
TRBV7-2 | 13 | ASSLPRAGGNEQY
TRBV7-2 | 13 | ASSLGGGANEKLF
TRBV7-2 | 13 | ASSLNGLPTGGYT
TRBV7-2 | 13 | ASRLNLGQGYLAF
TRBV9 | 12 | ASSADRGRETQY
TRBV7-6 | 13 | ASTPRDGGYNEQF
TRBV2 | 8 | ASSEGEAF
TRBV18 | 12 | ASSPQGASGELF
TRBV2 | 13 | ASRLGTGHGSAQH
TRBV27 | 12 | ASTPGLHSAEAF
TRBV6-1 | 11 | ASRRTGVTEAF
TRBV5-1 | 13 | ASSFPQGANNEQF
TRBV6-5 | 14 | ASSYSPGFGNTEAF
TRBV2 | 12 | ASNQDRGIYEQY
TRBV7-8 | 18 | ASSSSYRDRVGPGKTEAF
TRBV5-6 | 13 | ASSWDRGSGETQY
TRBV7-6 | 12 | ASSLQGLGTEAF
TRBV23-1 | 15 | ASSQSAGQAGANVLT
TRBV7-3 | 10 | ATGGRDYGYT
TRBV7-9 | 14 | ASSSQTSGREVTQY
TRBV9 | 13 | ASSVGTAQNTEAF
TRBV27 | 13 | ASSRTSGTSYEQY
TRBV2 | 13 | ASSVEGLGTGELF
TRBV6-1 | 12 | ATRPPSPGYEQY